These 26 T cell receptor beta chains were sequenced from one sample in a study of blood T cell repertoires in COVID-19. Only in-frame clones appear in the TCRdb table, and some are missing; sequencing was by immunoSEQ multiplex PCR. Among approximately 240,000 clones listed, approximately 79% were seen once. Sequencing input: peripheral blood. Receptor source: an elderly woman with active or convalescent COVID-19.

The gene calls are TRBV2 and TRBJ1-4; the D gene is possibly TRBD1 (5 bases). CDR1 SNHLY and CDR2 FYNNEI come from the germline V gene. Trimming shortened V by 2 bases and J by 8 bases, and 15 bases separated the two germline ends. The CDR3 loop spans 15 amino acids. The CDR3 loop reads CASSEKGSRAEKLFF. The CDR3 coding sequence is TGTGCCAGCAGTGAAAAAGGATCCAGGGCAGAAAAACTGTTTTTT.

The J gene is TRBJ2-7, the V gene TRBV12-3 or TRBV12-4, with 7 bases aligning to TRBD1. There are 11 residues in the CDR3. V trimming: 8 bases; J trimming: 2 bases; junction bases outside the gene matches: 0. CDR3 loop: CASGTAYEQYF. Written as DNA, the CDR3 is TGTGCCAGCGGGACAGCCTACGAGCAGTACTTC.

The J gene is TRBJ2-7, the V gene TRBV7-9; maybe TRBD1 (6 bases). The V and J ends lost 3 bases and 0 bases respectively, with 9 bases between them. This CDR3 region has 14 residues. Germline values: CDR1 SEHNR, CDR2 FQNEAQ (reference sequence). The CDR3 nucleotides are TGTGCCAGCAGCTTCGGCAGGGGCTCCTACGAGCAGTACTTC. This codes for CASSFGRGSYEQYF.

The CDR3 loop is CASSLDRGYTIYF. The CDR3 coding sequence is TGTGCCAGCAGTCTTGACAGGGGGTACACCATATATTTT. The chain couples TRBV12-3 or TRBV12-4 to TRBJ1-3; 9 nucleotides line up with TRBD1. Trimming at V came to 5 bases and at J to 8 bases, leaving 4 bases not matched to a gene. This CDR3 has 13 residues.

The chain carries TRBV2 and TRBJ2-5, with D perhaps TRBD2 (5 bases). Deletions cut 6 bases from V and 5 bases from J, with 19 bases between. The germline CDR1 and CDR2 sequences are SNHLY and FYNNEI. The CDR3 is 15 amino acids. The CDR3 sequence: CASSALGASGETQYF. The DNA for the CDR3 is TGTGCCAGCAGCGCCTTAGGTGCTTCGGGGGAGACCCAGTACTTC.

V gene TRBV3-1 (or the pseudogene TRBV3-2) combines with J gene TRBJ2-2; maybe TRBD2 (6 bases). CDR1 and CDR2 from the germline V gene are LGHDT and YNNKEL (reference sequence). V was trimmed by 4 bases and J by 6 bases, leaving 9 bases between them. The CDR3 consists of 13 residues. The CDR3 loop is CASSPPGAGELFF. The CDR3 DNA reads TGTGCCAGCAGCCCCCCGGGGGCCGGGGAGCTGTTTTTT.

The chain combines TRBV6-6 with TRBJ1-5; D is possibly TRBD1 (5 bases). V shed 7 bases and J shed 6 bases, with 16 bases lying between them. CDR3 length: 14 amino acids. Germline V CDR1 and CDR2: MNHNY, SVGAGI (reference sequence). The CDR3 loop is CASTHGEGFQPQHF. CDR3 in DNA: TGTGCCAGCACCCACGGGGAGGGGTTTCAGCCCCAGCATTTT.

The rearrangement uses TRBV7-6 and TRBJ2-7; possible D gene TRBD1, 5 bases. Germline V gene sequence: CDR1 SGHVS, CDR2 FNYEAQ. The CDR3 runs 15 residues. V lost 2 bases and J lost 0, with 11 bases in between. In nucleotides, the CDR3 is TGTGCCAGCAGCTTAACTTTAGACAGCTCCTACGAGCAGTACTTC. Encoded protein: CASSLTLDSSYEQYF.

This chain connects TRBV5-4 to TRBJ2-2, with 9 bases fitting TRBD2. This CDR3 is built from 18 residues. The V gene's germline CDR1 is SGHNT and CDR2 YYREEE (reference sequence). With V trimmed by 2 bases and J by 6 bases, 14 bases remained unmatched. CDR3 sequence reads: CASSLRRGGPLGPGELFF. CDR3 nucleotide sequence: TGTGCCAGCAGCTTACGGCGGGGGGGCCCGCTGGGACCCGGGGAGCTGTTTTTT.

This clone was detected once. This sequence joins TRBV2 and TRBJ1-2, with D possibly being TRBD1 (6 bases). Trimming removed 7 bases from V and 0 bases from J, with 9 bases in between. The V gene's germline CDR1 is SNHLY and CDR2 FYNNEI. The CDR3 totals 13 residues. CDR3 region: CASKGQANYGYTF. For the CDR3, the DNA is TGTGCCAGCAAGGGACAAGCTAACTATGGCTACACCTTC.

This clone has at least ten counts. The V gene is TRBV12-3 or TRBV12-4, the J gene TRBJ1-1; no reliable D call. This CDR3 region has 13 residues. Trimming took 7 bases from V and 5 from J, leaving 14 bases between them. The CDR3 coding sequence is TGTGCCAGCACCCAACTCTCGGGGACTGAAGCTTTCTTT. It translates to CASTQLSGTEAFF.

A note on this clone: This same CDR3 is encoded by further DNA sequences in the sample. The chain combines TRBV24-1 with TRBJ1-4; 9 bases line up with TRBD1. CDR3 size: 15 residues. The V gene end was trimmed by 4 bases and the J gene end by 5 bases; junction bases not matched to a gene: 4. CDR1 and CDR2 (germline): KGHDR, SFDVKD. The CDR3: CATSDPGQGNEKLFF. The CDR3 nucleotides read TGTGCCACCAGTGACCCGGGACAGGGAAATGAAAAACTGTTTTTT.

The V gene is TRBV7-6, the J gene TRBJ1-5; tentatively, D is TRBD1 (5 bases). V was pared by 0 bases and J by 1 base, with 13 bases between. Looked up from germline, CDR1 is SGHVS and CDR2 is FNYEAQ. This CDR3 has 17 amino acids. The CDR3 protein is CASSLAQGLASNQPQHF. The CDR3 DNA reads TGTGCCAGCAGCTTAGCTCAGGGTCTGGCCAGCAATCAGCCCCAGCATTTT.

The chain combines TRBV28 with TRBJ1-1; 9 bases fit TRBD1. Germline CDR1 reads MDHEN; CDR2 reads SYDVKM. Unmatched junction bases numbered 14, after V lost 5 bases and J lost 10 bases. CDR3 length equals 15 residues. CDR3 protein: CASSPGTGRLLGAFF. DNA of the CDR3: TGTGCCAGCAGTCCCGGGACAGGGAGACTCCTCGGAGCTTTCTTT.

The V gene is TRBV7-9, the J gene TRBJ2-2; 7 nucleotides agree with TRBD2. The CDR3 extends over 15 amino acids. The trim removed 0 bases at V and 7 bases at J, leaving 5 bases unmatched. The germline CDR1 and CDR2 sequences are SEHNR and FQNEAQ (reference sequence). As DNA, the CDR3 is TGTGCCAGCAGCTTAGCAGCGGGATGGGGCGGGGAGCTGTTTTTT. Amino acid sequence: CASSLAAGWGGELFF.

This clone was observed once. V gene TRBV14 combines with J gene TRBJ1-5, with unresolved D. Deletions cut 1 base from V and 3 bases from J, with 13 bases between. Germline V lookup: CDR1 SGHDN, CDR2 FVKESK. The CDR3 sequence is 16 residues long. CDR3 protein: CASSQGGGRDNQPQHF. The CDR3 bases are TGTGCCAGCAGCCAAGGGGGAGGGAGGGACAATCAGCCCCAGCATTTT.

The chain is built from TRBV4-1 and TRBJ1-6, with unresolved D. V was pared by 0 bases and J by 0 bases, with 9 bases between. The CDR3 runs 17 residues. Germline V lookup: CDR1 MGHRA, CDR2 YSYEKL. As DNA, the CDR3 is TGCGCCAGCAGCCAAGAACCGCCGAGCTCCTATAATTCACCCCTCCACTTT. As protein: CASSQEPPSSYNSPLHF.

The rearrangement joins TRBV3-1 (or the pseudogene TRBV3-2) to TRBJ2-2; 7 bases line up with TRBD1. With V trimmed by 3 bases and J by 3 bases, 7 bases remained unmatched. The CDR3 is made up of 16 amino acids. Germline V CDR1 and CDR2: LGHDT, YNNKEL (reference sequence). The CDR3 region is CASSHLEGADTGELFF. For the CDR3, the DNA is TGTGCCAGCAGCCATCTTGAGGGGGCGGACACCGGGGAGCTGTTTTTT.

CDR3 residues: CASKDAARASYEQYF. CDR3 nucleotide sequence: TGTGCCAGCAAAGATGCCGCCCGCGCTTCCTACGAGCAGTACTTC. The chain uses TRBV19 and TRBJ2-7; D gene uncertain. Germline loops: CDR1 LNHDA, CDR2 SQIVND (reference sequence). Trimming took 9 bases from V and 1 from J, leaving 19 bases between them. The CDR3 is 15 amino acids. The full variable domain, completed using reference TRBV19 and TRBJ2-7, is DGGITQSPKYLFRKEGQNVTLSCEQNLNHDAMYWYRQDPGQGLRLIYYSQIVNDFQKGDIAEGYSVSREKKESFPLTVTSAQKNPTAFYLCASKDAARASYEQYFGPGTRLTVT.

The chain joins TRBV7-9 to TRBJ2-2; 9 positions agree with TRBD1. Germline CDR1 is SEHNR and CDR2 is FQNEAQ (reference sequence). This CDR3 has 16 amino acids. V shed 1 base, J shed 9 bases, and the junction held 9 bases outside the gene matches. CDR3 sequence (DNA): TGTGCCAGCAGCTTAGTGGACAGGGGACTACACCGGGAGCTGTTTTTT. Encoded protein: CASSLVDRGLHRELFF.

The rearrangement joins TRBV24-1 to TRBJ1-2; unclear D gene. Germline V gene lookup returns CDR1 KGHDR and CDR2 SFDVKD. V dropped 4 bases and J dropped 2 bases, with 10 bases sitting between them. The CDR3 runs 14 residues. The CDR3 bases are TGTGCCACCAGTGACCCCGGACTAAACTATGGCTACACCTTC. Translation gives CATSDPGLNYGYTF.

The V call is TRBV5-1, the J call TRBJ2-2; TRBD1 matches 8 bases. The germline V gene encodes CDR1 SGHRS and CDR2 YFSETQ. The CDR3 is 15 residues long. V shed 4 bases, J shed 2 bases, and the junction held 4 bases outside the gene matches. This CDR3 reads CASSMDRANTGELFF. The CDR3 nucleotides read TGCGCCAGCAGCATGGACAGGGCCAACACCGGGGAGCTGTTTTTT.

This clone was recorded only once. The gene calls are TRBV3-1 (or the pseudogene TRBV3-2) and TRBJ2-7; D perhaps matches TRBD2 (7 bases). The CDR3 length is 13 residues. CDR1 is LGHDT, CDR2 YNNKEL, per germline (reference sequence). The V end was cut by 4 bases, the J end by 2 bases, with 9 bases between. CDR3 sequence: CASSRGGPYEQYF. The CDR3 DNA sequence: TGTGCCAGCAGCCGGGGGGGGCCCTACGAGCAGTACTTC.

V usage is TRBV11-2 and J usage is TRBJ2-1, with 7 bases that match TRBD1. V lost 4 bases to trimming and J lost 4 bases; unmatched junction nucleotides: 10. The CDR3 is 16 amino acids. Germline V CDR1 and CDR2: SGHAT, FQNNGV. For the CDR3, the DNA is TGTGCCAGCAGCTCGGCCCGGGACAGTTTATACAATGAGCAGTTCTTC. Amino acid sequence: CASSSARDSLYNEQFF.

V is TRBV5-1 and J is TRBJ2-1, with TRBD2 matching 7 bases. The germline gives CDR1 SGHRS, CDR2 YFSETQ. The CDR3 has 14 residues. V gave up 2 bases and J gave up 7 bases; unmatched junction bases: 6. The DNA for the CDR3 is TGCGCCAGCAGCTTTTCGACTAGCAGGAATGAGCAGTTCTTC. Residues: CASSFSTSRNEQFF.

J is TRBJ1-5 and V is TRBV28, with TRBD1 matching over 9 bases. Germline lookup yields CDR1 MDHEN and CDR2 SYDVKM. Trimming at V came to 1 base and at J to 7 bases, leaving 8 bases not matched to a gene. CDR3 size: 16 residues. The chain's CDR3 is CASSLSRDRVRQPQHF. For the CDR3, the DNA is TGTGCCAGCAGTTTATCCCGGGACAGGGTAAGGCAGCCCCAGCATTTT.